Presented here are 27 T cell receptor beta chains from one specimen sequenced in a study of cytomegalovirus exposure and HLA in healthy donors. The PCR ran on 60 Vbeta and 13 Jbeta primers. Sequencing used immunoSEQ multiplex PCR; TCRdb keeps in-frame clones, though not all of them. The sample has roughly 190,000 clones; roughly 75% are singletons. Material: PBMCs. Receptors were obtained from a man aged 25 to 40 in good health and CMV-seropositive.

This clone occurred once. The chain links TRBV27 to TRBJ1-5; the match to TRBD1 covers 7 bases. V shed 6 bases and J 4 bases; nucleotides not matched to a gene: 3. The CDR3 totals 13 residues. Germline loops: CDR1 MNHEY, CDR2 SMNVEV (reference sequence). CDR3 loop: CASSAQGNQPQHF. The CDR3 bases are TGTGCCAGCAGCGCACAGGGGAATCAGCCCCAGCATTTT.

The gene calls are TRBV18 and TRBJ2-5; tentatively, D is TRBD1 (6 bases). This CDR3 spans 13 amino acids. Germline values: CDR1 KGHSH, CDR2 LQKENI. Trimming removed 6 bases from V and 5 bases from J, with 13 bases in between. The CDR3 is CASSDSHGETQYF. The CDR3 DNA reads as TGTGCCAGCTCGGACAGCCACGGGGAGACCCAGTACTTC.

The genes are TRBV30 and TRBJ1-1; no reliable D call. V lost 5 bases, J lost 2 bases, and 6 bases lay in between. Germline assignment: CDR1 GTSNPN and CDR2 SVGIG (reference sequence). The CDR3 sequence is 11 residues long. The CDR3 sequence is CAWALNTEAFF. The CDR3 DNA reads TGTGCCTGGGCTCTAAACACTGAAGCTTTCTTT.

The chain has TRBV9 and TRBJ1-3; a possible D gene is TRBD1 (6 bases). This CDR3 has 16 amino acids. Trimming cost V 3 bases and J 0 bases, with 13 bases left between them. The germline V gene has CDR1 SGDLS and CDR2 YYNGEE. This CDR3 reads CASSDTGIRSGNTIYF. DNA of the CDR3: TGTGCCAGCAGCGATACAGGGATTCGCTCTGGAAACACCATATATTTT.

For this clone: One junction end disagrees with the germline gene, perhaps due to a read error. The genes are TRBV5-6 and TRBJ2-7; D perhaps matches TRBD2 (5 bases). CDR3 size: 11 residues. Germline loops: CDR1 SGHDT, CDR2 YYEEEE. This chain's CDR3 is CASSLRGSSRF. Written as DNA, the CDR3 is TGTGCCAGCAGCTTGCGCGGGTCGAGTCGATTC.

The chain uses TRBV4-1 and TRBJ1-2; the match to TRBD1 covers 8 bases. Germline trimming cut 3 bases from V and 7 bases from J; bases unmatched to any gene: 4. Germline V CDR1 and CDR2: MGHRA, YSYEKL. CDR3 length equals 13 residues. As DNA, the CDR3 is TGCGCCAGCAGCCAGACAGGGGCAGGTGGCTACACCTTC. This sequence encodes CASSQTGAGGYTF.

This sequence joins TRBV5-1 and TRBJ1-6; possible D gene TRBD1, 5 bases. Trimming took off 2 bases at V and 11 bases at J, with 14 bases between the two ends. The CDR3 extends over 14 amino acids. Germline V gene sequence: CDR1 SGHRS, CDR2 YFSETQ. CDR3 DNA sequence: TGCGCCAGCAGCTTTTTACAGGCGGGGACACCCCTCCACTTT. This gives the protein CASSFLQAGTPLHF.

This rearrangement joins TRBV6-6 to TRBJ2-5, with 7 bases aligning to TRBD1. J was trimmed by 1 base and V by 4 bases; bases with no gene match: 0. The germline CDR1 and CDR2 sequences are MNHNY and SVGAGI (reference sequence). There are 13 residues in the CDR3. CDR3 sequence (DNA): TGTGCCAGCAGTTGGGACAGCCAAGAGACCCAGTACTTC. Translated, it gives CASSWDSQETQYF.

The CDR3: CASSDPGAWVAGNWDNEQFF. The CDR3 nucleotides are TGTGCCAGCAGTGATCCAGGGGCTTGGGTAGCGGGGAATTGGGACAATGAGCAGTTCTTC. V usage is TRBV2 and J usage is TRBJ2-1, with 8 bases that match TRBD2. Trimming took 3 bases from V and 5 from J; bases not matched to a gene: 21. Germline-derived CDR1 and CDR2 are SNHLY and FYNNEI. The CDR3 length is 20 residues.

This clone was found a few times. The chain links TRBV4-2 to TRBJ1-4; 7 bases are shared with TRBD1. Germline loops: CDR1 LGHNA, CDR2 YNFKEQ. V trimming: 4 bases; J trimming: 4 bases; junction bases outside the gene matches: 15. The length of the CDR3 is 18 residues. The CDR3, as DNA: TGTGCCAGCAGCCCTCGACAGGGAAGGGATTTTTTTAATGAAAAACTGTTTTTT. Its translation is CASSPRQGRDFFNEKLFF.

The rearrangement links TRBV7-2 to TRBJ2-3, with TRBD1 identical over 7 bases. V shed 6 bases, J shed 1 base, and the junction held 4 bases outside the gene matches. This CDR3 is built from 14 residues. Germline CDR1 reads SGHTA; CDR2 reads FQGNSA. The CDR3 reads CASSRGGGTDTQYF. The DNA for the CDR3 is TGTGCCAGCAGTCGAGGGGGCGGCACAGATACGCAGTATTTT.

The CDR3 DNA reads TGTGCCAGCAGCTTAAAGAGCGGGGGGACCGGGGAGCTGTTTTTT. Protein product: CASSLKSGGTGELFF. This chain uses TRBV7-3 with TRBJ2-2; 9 bases agree with TRBD2. V trimming: 1 base; J trimming: 5 bases; junction bases outside the gene matches: 2. The germline CDR1 and CDR2 sequences are SGHTA and FQGTGA. This CDR3 region has 15 residues.

J is TRBJ1-2 and V is TRBV30, with D possibly being TRBD1 (6 bases). V lost 0 bases to trimming and J lost 4 bases, with 9 bases between them. Germline V lookup: CDR1 GTSNPN, CDR2 SVGIG (reference sequence). The CDR3 has 13 residues. This CDR3 reads CAWSVQQGYGYTF. The CDR3 DNA follows: TGTGCCTGGAGTGTACAACAGGGCTATGGCTACACCTTC.

This clone has just a few counts. The rearrangement links TRBV7-8 to TRBJ1-2, with TRBD1 matching over 8 bases. The CDR3 consists of 13 residues. Germline lookup yields CDR1 SGHVS and CDR2 FQNEAQ. V lost 5 bases and J lost 8; bases outside the gene matches: 7. This CDR3 reads CASSRTGMEGYTF. For the CDR3, the DNA is TGTGCCAGCAGCCGGACAGGGATGGAGGGCTACACCTTC.

The rearrangement uses TRBV4-1 and TRBJ2-7; D not resolved. V was cut by 0 bases and J by 4 bases, with 19 bases left in between. Germline loops: CDR1 MGHRA, CDR2 YSYEKL. The CDR3 is 17 amino acids. The DNA for the CDR3 is TGCGCCAGCAGCCAAGAAGAGGAGCCCCCTACTCCATACGAGCAGTACTTC. Protein: CASSQEEEPPTPYEQYF.

The chain is built from TRBV11-2 and TRBJ1-5, with D unclear. This CDR3 region has 14 residues. Germline V CDR1 and CDR2: SGHAT, FQNNGV. Trimming left V 6 bases short and J 7 bases short, with 16 bases between. The DNA of the CDR3 is TGTGCCAGCAGTACCGGGAACTTACAACAGCCCCAGCATTTT. The encoded protein is CASSTGNLQQPQHF.

V gene TRBV4-1 combines with J gene TRBJ2-7; 11 bases map to TRBD2. The germline gives CDR1 MGHRA, CDR2 YSYEKL. This CDR3 has 15 amino acids. V was pared by 1 base and J by 2 bases, with 1 base of the junction left unmatched. The CDR3 nucleotides read TGCGCCAGCAGCCAAGCTAGCGGGGGGCCCTACGAGCAGTACTTC. This codes for CASSQASGGPYEQYF.

The chain joins TRBV6-8 to TRBJ2-5; TRBD1 aligns across 8 bases. The J call may be faulty, since TRBJ2-7 better matches the DNA end. Germline V lookup: CDR1 MNHGY, CDR2 SAAAGT. CDR3 length equals 16 residues. CDR3 residues: CASSYWNRGVSYEQYF. Here the CDR3 DNA reads TGTGCCAGCAGTTACTGGAACAGGGGGGTCAGCTACGAGCAGTACTTC.

This sequence joins TRBV13 and TRBJ2-5; no reliable D call. The J call may not be correct, given that the DNA end is closer to TRBJ2-7. Germline V CDR1 and CDR2: PRHDT, FYEKMQ (reference sequence). This CDR3 has 12 amino acids. The CDR3: CASSLRSYEQYF. For the CDR3, the DNA is TGTGCCAGCAGCTTACGTAGCTACGAGCAGTACTTC.

V usage is TRBV12-5 and J usage is TRBJ1-5; perhaps TRBD1 as D (5 bases). Germline CDR1 reads LGHNT; CDR2 reads FRNRAP. This CDR3 has 16 residues. Between the trimmed V and J ends, which lost 6 bases and 3 bases, there was a span of 18 bases. CDR3 nucleotide sequence: TGTGCTAGTGGGGGGCCGGGCCAGTCACTCAATCAGCCCCAGCATTTT. It codes for CASGGPGQSLNQPQHF.

This clone was observed a handful of times. The chain has TRBV30 and TRBJ1-1, with unresolved D. V dropped 0 bases and J dropped 1 base, with 9 bases sitting between them. There are 14 residues in the CDR3. Per germline, CDR1 GTSNPN and CDR2 SVGIG (reference sequence). Here the CDR3 DNA reads TGTGCCTGGAGTGTTCAAGAGAGGAACACTGAAGCTTTCTTT. It specifies CAWSVQERNTEAFF.

The chain combines TRBV4-2 with TRBJ1-1, with D hard to call. V was cut by 4 bases and J by 1 base, with 7 bases left in between. CDR1 is LGHNA, CDR2 YNFKEQ, per germline. The CDR3 has 13 residues. The chain's CDR3 is CASSPDWNTEAFF. The CDR3 bases are TGTGCCAGCAGCCCGGACTGGAACACTGAAGCTTTCTTT.

The rearrangement uses TRBV9 and TRBJ2-1, with 8 bases that match TRBD2. CDR1 is SGDLS, CDR2 YYNGEE, per germline. V lost 3 bases and J lost 0; bases outside the gene matches: 2. This CDR3 region has 15 residues. CDR3 coding DNA: TGTGCCAGCAGCGCGGGGACTAGCTCCTACAATGAGCAGTTCTTC. Protein sequence: CASSAGTSSYNEQFF.

This chain uses TRBV23-1 with TRBJ2-1; the D gene is possibly TRBD1 (5 bases). TRBV23-1 belongs to the ORF category, with a function that is uncertain. This CDR3 contains 15 residues. V dropped 2 bases and J dropped 9 bases, with 17 bases sitting between them. CDR3 loop: CASSQQPAQGIEQFF. The CDR3, as DNA: TGCGCCAGCAGTCAACAACCAGCGCAGGGAATTGAGCAGTTCTTC.

This chain joins TRBV7-6 and TRBJ2-1; 7 bases agree with TRBD2. Trimming cost V 1 base and J 8 bases; bases outside gene matches: 5. Germline CDR1 reads SGHVS; CDR2 reads FNYEAQ. CDR3 length equals 14 residues. This CDR3 reads CASSLDRGRDEQFF. CDR3 DNA sequence: TGTGCCAGCAGCTTAGATCGGGGGAGGGATGAGCAGTTCTTC. The full variable domain, completed using reference TRBV7-6 and TRBJ2-1, is GAGVSQSPRYKVTKRGQDVALRCDPISGHVSLYWYRQALGQGPEFLTYFNYEAQQDKSGLPNDRFSAERPEGSISTLTIQRTEQRDSAMYRCASSLDRGRDEQFFGPGTRLTVL.

CDR3 DNA sequence: TGTGCCTGGAGCACACTAGCCTACGAGCAGTACTTC. Protein: CAWSTLAYEQYF. The gene calls are TRBV30 and TRBJ2-5; D is perhaps TRBD2 (5 bases). With the DNA end fitting TRBJ2-7 better, the J assignment may be wrong. CDR1 is GTSNPN and CDR2 is SVGIG in the germline V gene (reference sequence). CDR3 size: 12 residues.

The chain employs TRBV30 and TRBJ1-2, with D possibly TRBD1 on 6 matching bases. This CDR3 is 15 amino acids long. The germline V gene has CDR1 GTSNPN and CDR2 SVGIG (reference sequence). Trimming cost V 5 bases and J 6 bases, with 22 bases left between them. CDR3 sequence reads: CAWSRGRIRSHGYTF. The CDR3 DNA sequence: TGTGCCTGGTCCAGGGGAAGGATCCGCAGCCATGGCTACACCTTC.